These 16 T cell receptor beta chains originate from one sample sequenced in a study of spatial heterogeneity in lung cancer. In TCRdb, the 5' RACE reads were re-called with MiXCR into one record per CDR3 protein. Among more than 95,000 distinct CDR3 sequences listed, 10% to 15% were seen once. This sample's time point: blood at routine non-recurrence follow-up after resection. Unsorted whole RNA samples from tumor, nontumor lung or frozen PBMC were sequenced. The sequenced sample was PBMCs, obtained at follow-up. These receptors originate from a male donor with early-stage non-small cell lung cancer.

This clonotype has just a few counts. The CDR3 coding sequence is TGTGCCAGCAGACTAGACAGGAATCAGCCCCAGCATTTT. This encodes CASRLDRNQPQHF. The chain links TRBV2 to TRBJ1-5; possible D gene TRBD1, 6 bases. This CDR3 contains 13 residues. V lost 6 bases and J lost 4, with 10 bases in between. Germline assignment: CDR1 SNHLY and CDR2 FYNNEI. The full variable domain, its missing parts supplied by reference TRBV2 and TRBJ1-5, is EPEVTQTPSHQVTQMGQEVILRCVPISNHLYFYWYRQILGQKVEFLVSFYNNEISEKSEIFDDQFSVERPDGSNFTLKIRSTKLEDSAMYFCASRLDRNQPQHFGDGTRLSIL.

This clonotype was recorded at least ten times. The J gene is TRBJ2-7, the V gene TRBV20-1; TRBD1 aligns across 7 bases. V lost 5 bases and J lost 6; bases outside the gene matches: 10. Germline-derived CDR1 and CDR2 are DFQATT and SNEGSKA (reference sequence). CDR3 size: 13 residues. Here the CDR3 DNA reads TGCAGTGCTGCACGACAGGGACGACGCGAGCAGTACTTC. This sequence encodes CSAARQGRREQYF.

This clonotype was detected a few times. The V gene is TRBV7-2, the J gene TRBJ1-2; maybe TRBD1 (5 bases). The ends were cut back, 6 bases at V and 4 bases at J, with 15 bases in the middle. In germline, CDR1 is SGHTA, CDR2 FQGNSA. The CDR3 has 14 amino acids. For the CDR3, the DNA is TGTGCCAGCAGTACTCAGGGTTCTCCCTATGGCTACACCTTC. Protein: CASSTQGSPYGYTF. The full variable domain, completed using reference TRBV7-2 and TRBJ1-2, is GAGVSQSPSNKVTEKGKDVELRCDPISGHTALYWYRQSLGQGLEFLIYFQGNSAPDKSGLPSDRFSAERTGGSVSTLTIQRTQQEDSAVYLCASSTQGSPYGYTFGSGTRLTVV.

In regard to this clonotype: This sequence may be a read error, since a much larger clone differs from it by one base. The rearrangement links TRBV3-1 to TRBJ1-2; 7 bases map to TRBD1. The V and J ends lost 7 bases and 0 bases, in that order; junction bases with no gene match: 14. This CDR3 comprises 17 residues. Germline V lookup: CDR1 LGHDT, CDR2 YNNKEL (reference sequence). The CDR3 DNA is TGTGCCAGCACCCCCTTTACTGGGACAGTAGCTAACTATGGCTACACCTTC. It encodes CASTPFTGTVANYGYTF. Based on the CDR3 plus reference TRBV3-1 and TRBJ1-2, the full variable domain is DTAVSQTPKYLVTQMGNDKSIKCEQNLGHDTMYWYKQDSKKFLKIMFSYNNKELIINETVPNRFSPKSPDKAHLNLHINSLELGDSAVYFCASTPFTGTVANYGYTFGSGTRLTVV.

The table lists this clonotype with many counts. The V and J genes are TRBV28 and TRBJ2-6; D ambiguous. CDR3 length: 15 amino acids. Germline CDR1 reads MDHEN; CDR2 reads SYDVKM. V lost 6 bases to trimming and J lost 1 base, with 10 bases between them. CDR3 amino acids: CASRLQGSGANVLTF. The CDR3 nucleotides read TGTGCCAGCAGACTTCAAGGGTCTGGGGCCAACGTCCTGACTTTC.

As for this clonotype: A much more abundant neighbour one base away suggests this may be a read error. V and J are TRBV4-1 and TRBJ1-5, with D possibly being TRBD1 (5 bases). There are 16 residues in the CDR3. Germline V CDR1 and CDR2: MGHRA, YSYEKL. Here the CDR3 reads CASSQDFGGGNQPQHF. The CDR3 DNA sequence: TGCGCCAGCAGCCAAGATTTTGGGGGTGGCAACCAGCCCCAGCATTTT.

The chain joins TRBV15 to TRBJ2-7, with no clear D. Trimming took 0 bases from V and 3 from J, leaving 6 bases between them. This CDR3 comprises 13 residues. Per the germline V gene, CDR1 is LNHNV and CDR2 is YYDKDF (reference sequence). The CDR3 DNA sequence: TGTGCCACCAGCAGAGATTTGCTCTACGAGCAGTACTTC. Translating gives CATSRDLLYEQYF.

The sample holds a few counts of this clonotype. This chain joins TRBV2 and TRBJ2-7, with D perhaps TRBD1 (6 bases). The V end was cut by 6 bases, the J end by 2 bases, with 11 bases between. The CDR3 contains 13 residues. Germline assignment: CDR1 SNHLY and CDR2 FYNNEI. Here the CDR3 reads CASRRDITYEQYF. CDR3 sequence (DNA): TGTGCCAGCAGACGGGACATTACCTACGAGCAGTACTTC. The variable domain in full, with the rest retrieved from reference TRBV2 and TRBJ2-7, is EPEVTQTPSHQVTQMGQEVILRCVPISNHLYFYWYRQILGQKVEFLVSFYNNEISEKSEIFDDQFSVERPDGSNFTLKIRSTKLEDSAMYFCASRRDITYEQYFGPGTRLTVT.

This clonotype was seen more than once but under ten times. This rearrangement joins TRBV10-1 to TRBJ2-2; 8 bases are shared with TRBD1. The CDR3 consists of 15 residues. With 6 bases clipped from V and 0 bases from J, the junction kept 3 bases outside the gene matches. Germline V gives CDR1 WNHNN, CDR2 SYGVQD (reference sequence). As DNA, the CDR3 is TGCGCCAGCAGCGGACAGGGTGCGAACACCGGGGAGCTGTTTTTT. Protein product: CASSGQGANTGELFF.

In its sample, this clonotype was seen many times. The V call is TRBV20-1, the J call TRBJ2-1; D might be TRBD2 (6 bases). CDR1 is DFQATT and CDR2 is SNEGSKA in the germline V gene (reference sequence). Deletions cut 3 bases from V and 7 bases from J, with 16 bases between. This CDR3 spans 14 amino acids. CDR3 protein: CSASLRRAGNEQFF. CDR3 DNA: TGCAGTGCTAGCCTGAGGCGGGCGGGGAATGAGCAGTTCTTC.

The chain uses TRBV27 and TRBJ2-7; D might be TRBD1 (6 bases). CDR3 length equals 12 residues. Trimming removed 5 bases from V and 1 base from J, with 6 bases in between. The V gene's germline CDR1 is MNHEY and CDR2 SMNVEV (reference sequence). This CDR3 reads CASSRGSYEQYF. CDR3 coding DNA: TGTGCCAGCAGTAGGGGGTCCTACGAGCAGTACTTC.

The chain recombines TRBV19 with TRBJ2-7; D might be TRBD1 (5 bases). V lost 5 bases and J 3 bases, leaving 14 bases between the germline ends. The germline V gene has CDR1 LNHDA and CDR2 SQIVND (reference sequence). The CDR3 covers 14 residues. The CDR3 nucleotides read TGTGCCAGTAGTCTCCAGGGATACCGCTACGAGCAGTACTTC. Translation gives CASSLQGYRYEQYF.

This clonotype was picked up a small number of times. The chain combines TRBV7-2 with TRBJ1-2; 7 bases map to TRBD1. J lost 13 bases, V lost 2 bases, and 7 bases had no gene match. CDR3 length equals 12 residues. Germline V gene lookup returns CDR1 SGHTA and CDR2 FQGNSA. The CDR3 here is CASSLMGQPTTF. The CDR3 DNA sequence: TGTGCCAGCAGCTTAATGGGACAGCCAACCACCTTC.

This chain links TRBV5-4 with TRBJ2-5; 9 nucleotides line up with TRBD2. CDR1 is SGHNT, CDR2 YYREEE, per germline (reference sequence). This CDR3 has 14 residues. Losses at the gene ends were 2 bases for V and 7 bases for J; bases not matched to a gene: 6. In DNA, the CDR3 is TGTGCCAGCAGCTTAGAGCGGGGGGTCGGGACCCAGTACTTC. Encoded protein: CASSLERGVGTQYF.

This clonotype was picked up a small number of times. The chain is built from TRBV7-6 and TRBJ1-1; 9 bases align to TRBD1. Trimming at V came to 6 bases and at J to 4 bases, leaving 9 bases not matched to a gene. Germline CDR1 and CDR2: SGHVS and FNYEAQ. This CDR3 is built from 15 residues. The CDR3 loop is CASRPTGGAGTEAFF. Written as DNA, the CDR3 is TGTGCCAGCAGACCTACAGGGGGCGCGGGCACTGAAGCTTTCTTT.

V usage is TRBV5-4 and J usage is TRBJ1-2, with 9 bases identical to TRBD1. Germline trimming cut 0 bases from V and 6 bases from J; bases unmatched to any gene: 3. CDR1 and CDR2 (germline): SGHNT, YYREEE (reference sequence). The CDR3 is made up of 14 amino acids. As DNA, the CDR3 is TGTGCCAGCAGCTTGGGACAGGGGGTCGATGGCTACACCTTC. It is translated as CASSLGQGVDGYTF.